This is a list of T cell receptor beta chains from one sample in a study of CXCR3-negative and CXCR3-positive naive CD8 T cells. Reprocessing the 5' RACE reads, TCRdb reports a single entry for every CDR3 protein and omits DNA. The sample features roughly 140,000 distinct CDR3 sequences, with about 0.28% in its top ten. Specimen: naive CXCR3+ CD8+ T cells from blood. All receptors derive from a human donor in good health. Some clones in this sample may be carry-over from other donors' samples. Both conserved end residues are part of each CDR3. The order of the fields is CDR3 length, V gene, J gene, CDR3 protein.

cdr3_length: 13
v_call: TRBV28
j_call: TRBJ2-7
cdr3_aa: CASRQGSGYEQYF

cdr3_length: 13
v_call: TRBV20-1
j_call: TRBJ2-7
cdr3_aa: CSAPLYGSYEQYF

cdr3_length: 14
v_call: TRBV19
j_call: TRBJ2-2
cdr3_aa: CASSILGYSGELFF

cdr3_length: 15
v_call: TRBV6-6
j_call: TRBJ1-1
cdr3_aa: CASSYSNGFGTEAFF

cdr3_length: 15
v_call: TRBV12-3/TRBV12-4
j_call: TRBJ1-2
cdr3_aa: CASSLRTGADYGYTF

cdr3_length: 17
v_call: TRBV7-2
j_call: TRBJ1-2
cdr3_aa: CASSLESDGGGNYGYTF

cdr3_length: 16
v_call: TRBV29-1
j_call: TRBJ2-1
cdr3_aa: CSVEDRGRGGPNEQFF

cdr3_length: 16
v_call: TRBV6-2/TRBV6-3
j_call: TRBJ2-7
cdr3_aa: CASSPVRAELTHEQYF

cdr3_length: 17
v_call: TRBV7-2
j_call: TRBJ2-3
cdr3_aa: CASSFLLAGEGTDTQYF

cdr3_length: 11
v_call: TRBV29-1
j_call: TRBJ2-7
cdr3_aa: CSVGGDPGQYF

cdr3_length: 13
v_call: TRBV6-4
j_call: TRBJ2-1
cdr3_aa: CASSDSPYNEQFF

cdr3_length: 11
v_call: TRBV29-1
j_call: TRBJ2-7
cdr3_aa: CSVQGPYEQYF

cdr3_length: 14
v_call: TRBV29-1
j_call: TRBJ1-2
cdr3_aa: CSVESQDFSYGYTF

cdr3_length: 14
v_call: TRBV7-9
j_call: TRBJ2-7
cdr3_aa: CASSPVGDPYEQYF

cdr3_length: 14
v_call: TRBV27
j_call: TRBJ2-7
cdr3_aa: CASSLYTGNHEQYF

cdr3_length: 12
v_call: TRBV10-3
j_call: TRBJ2-3
cdr3_aa: CASRGEADTQYF

cdr3_length: 15
v_call: TRBV7-9
j_call: TRBJ1-4
cdr3_aa: CASSTRGQGNEKLFF

cdr3_length: 15
v_call: TRBV11-2
j_call: TRBJ2-7
cdr3_aa: CASSLEAGDWREQYF

cdr3_length: 15
v_call: TRBV10-3
j_call: TRBJ2-1
cdr3_aa: CAISESRTSDNEQFF

cdr3_length: 15
v_call: TRBV6-5
j_call: TRBJ2-1
cdr3_aa: CASSPVTGGNNEQFF

cdr3_length: 18
v_call: TRBV7-9
j_call: TRBJ2-3
cdr3_aa: CASSLRGASGGFTDTQYF

cdr3_length: 13
v_call: TRBV7-9
j_call: TRBJ2-5
cdr3_aa: CASREGTSETQYF

cdr3_length: 16
v_call: TRBV5-1
j_call: TRBJ2-1
cdr3_aa: CASSLLTSGEDNEQFF

cdr3_length: 15
v_call: TRBV7-2
j_call: TRBJ2-7
cdr3_aa: CASSLFEAGPYEQYF

cdr3_length: 13
v_call: TRBV29-1
j_call: TRBJ1-1
cdr3_aa: CSVEGGDNTEAFF

cdr3_length: 13
v_call: TRBV4-2
j_call: TRBJ2-7
cdr3_aa: CASSQEGGYEQYF

cdr3_length: 16
v_call: TRBV11-3
j_call: TRBJ2-2
cdr3_aa: CASSPSGGRNTGELFF

cdr3_length: 14
v_call: TRBV5-1
j_call: TRBJ1-1
cdr3_aa: CASSLDPMNTEAFF

cdr3_length: 13
v_call: TRBV10-3
j_call: TRBJ2-3
cdr3_aa: CAIREALADTQYF

cdr3_length: 15
v_call: TRBV7-9
j_call: TRBJ2-7
cdr3_aa: CASSSRDRGFDEQYF

cdr3_length: 14
v_call: TRBV29-1
j_call: TRBJ2-7
cdr3_aa: CSCTPPDRGYEQYF

cdr3_length: 17
v_call: TRBV25-1
j_call: TRBJ1-5
cdr3_aa: CASSSPDPRWSNQPQHF

cdr3_length: 15
v_call: TRBV7-9
j_call: TRBJ2-7
cdr3_aa: CASSLVSPGDYEQYF

cdr3_length: 16
v_call: TRBV20-1
j_call: TRBJ2-4
cdr3_aa: CSASPWDGGIKNIQYF

cdr3_length: 15
v_call: TRBV19
j_call: TRBJ1-2
cdr3_aa: CASSIDLAGDYGYTF

cdr3_length: 13
v_call: TRBV30
j_call: TRBJ1-1
cdr3_aa: CAWTTGGRAEAFF

cdr3_length: 14
v_call: TRBV4-3
j_call: TRBJ2-7
cdr3_aa: CASSQDVDHYEQYF

cdr3_length: 14
v_call: TRBV28
j_call: TRBJ2-7
cdr3_aa: CASSLYGGSYEQYF

cdr3_length: 12
v_call: TRBV29-1
j_call: TRBJ2-2
cdr3_aa: CSVVGQSGELFF

cdr3_length: 16
v_call: TRBV9
j_call: TRBJ2-1
cdr3_aa: CASSFSGGAGIDEQFF

cdr3_length: 17
v_call: TRBV29-1
j_call: TRBJ2-3
cdr3_aa: CSVEVPLAGGVTDTQYF

cdr3_length: 15
v_call: TRBV7-6
j_call: TRBJ1-4
cdr3_aa: CASSSWTGPNEKLFF

cdr3_length: 12
v_call: TRBV10-3
j_call: TRBJ2-5
cdr3_aa: CAISDATETQYF

cdr3_length: 19
v_call: TRBV11-3
j_call: TRBJ2-5
cdr3_aa: CASSYASWTSGGHQETQYF

cdr3_length: 14
v_call: TRBV28
j_call: TRBJ2-7
cdr3_aa: CASSLSTGYYEQYF

cdr3_length: 16
v_call: TRBV2
j_call: TRBJ2-1
cdr3_aa: CASSETEGGSYNEQFF